This T cell receptor beta chain came from a study of Tregs in tolerant kidney transplant recipients. Study results and caveats: The most relevant donor-specific Treg TCRbeta repertoire apparently came from expansion with activated donor B cells.

Per the germline V gene, CDR1 is SEHNR and CDR2 is FQNEAQ (reference sequence). After removal of 5 bases from V and 6 bases from J, the junction contained 10 bases not matched to a gene. The length of the CDR3 is 17 residues. As regards this clone: Its antigen is not identified.

TCRdb's copy holds only in-frame clones and misses some; the assay was immunoSEQ multiplex PCR. The data hold tens of thousands of clones, with 84% observed a single time. CD4+CD25+CD127- Tregs, CD4+CD25- non-Tregs, CD4 and CD8 cells were sorted. The sequencing sample was made of CD4+ T cells from blood. The receptor comes from a human donor in good health. This chain joins TRBV7-9 and TRBJ2-2; 12 bases line up with TRBD2. CDR3 residues: CASSRRTSGKKAGELFF. The CDR3, as DNA: TGTGCCAGCAGCCGAAGGACTAGCGGGAAAAAGGCCGGGGAGCTGTTTTTT.